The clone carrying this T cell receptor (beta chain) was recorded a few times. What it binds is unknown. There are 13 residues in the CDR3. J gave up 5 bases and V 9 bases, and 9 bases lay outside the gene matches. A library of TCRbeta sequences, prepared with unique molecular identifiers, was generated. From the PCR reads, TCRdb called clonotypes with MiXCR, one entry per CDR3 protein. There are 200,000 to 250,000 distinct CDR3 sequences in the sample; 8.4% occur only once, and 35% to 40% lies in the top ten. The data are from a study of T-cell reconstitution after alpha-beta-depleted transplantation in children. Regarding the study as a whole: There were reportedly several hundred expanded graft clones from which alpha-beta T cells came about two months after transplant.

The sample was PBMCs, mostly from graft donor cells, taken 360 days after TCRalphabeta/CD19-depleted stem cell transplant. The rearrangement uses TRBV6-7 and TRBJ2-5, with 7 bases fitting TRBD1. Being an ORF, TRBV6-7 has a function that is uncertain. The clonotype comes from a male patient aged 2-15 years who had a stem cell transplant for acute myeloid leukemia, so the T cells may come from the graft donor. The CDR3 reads CASGKGARETQYF. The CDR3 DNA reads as TGTGCCAGTGGAAAGGGGGCCCGGGAGACCCAGTACTTC.